The source of this TCR beta chain is a study of T-cell memory formation after mild COVID-19 (dated by TCRdb to the early 2020s). For the wider study: Most TCR sequence clusters were specific to one of the two donors. The cohort was made up of two young adult volunteers, one female and one male, who were previously healthy. Longitudinal TCRalpha and TCRbeta repertoire sequencing tracked T-cell clones expanding and contracting after mild COVID-19 in two donors.

As concerns this clonotype: Its antigen is not yet known. Base qualities are not provided; no much larger clone lies one nucleotide away.

PBMCs were isolated by Ficoll-Paque density gradient centrifugation. TCRdb shows the sequencer as Illumina NovaSeq 6000. Using 5'RACE with constant-segment primers, TCRalpha and TCRbeta cDNA libraries were constructed, with sample barcodes and unique molecular identifiers added in the process. RNA was extracted from every sample with Trizol reagent. The libraries were amplified in two PCR steps, and the second step added a second sample barcode and Illumina TruSeq adapters. Libraries were sequenced on an Illumina NovaSeq with 2 x 150 bp paired-end reads. Processing in the source paper ran as follows. With migec v1.2.7, reads were demultiplexed and then collapsed into UMI-guided consensus sequences. Using mixcr v2.1.11, UMI consensuses were aligned to TRA and TRB V and J templates and then assembled into clonotypes. A clonotype was counted as expanded or contracted only if both edgeR and NoisET called the change significant, with noise models trained on biological replicates. edgeR calls used a false discovery rate-adjusted p below 0.01 and a log2 fold-change threshold of 1. As an exploratory analysis of dynamics, PCA with hierarchical clustering was applied to max-normalized trajectories of the 1000 most abundant clonotypes. Separately sequenced CD4+ and CD8+ repertoires were used to assign the CD4 or CD8 phenotype of responding clones. TCRdb reprocessed the public reads (quality trimming at Q25 with fastp, clone calling with MiXCR) and kept in-frame beta chains. For every CDR3 protein sequence, its rows merge into one entry that carries the most common genes and DNA. TCRdb's processing, not the authors', yielded these V and J calls. Present in this sample are fewer than 300,000 distinct CDR3 sequences, about a sixth of which were seen just once. The ten largest clones represent 20% to 25% of the sample.

Beyond this particular receptor, the publication reports: The detection of some responding clones in pre-infection memory suggests that pre-existing cross-reactive memory T cells joined the SARS-CoV-2 response. Contracting CD4+ clones were found mainly in CM and EM memory subsets, while CD8+ clones were enriched in EMRA. Clones that contracted from day 15 to 85 showed balanced CD4/CD8 phenotypes, whereas a second wave of clones that expanded from day 15 to 37 leaned towards CD4+. SARS-CoV-2 specificity of the second-wave clones peaking on day 37 was not confirmed. Only two mild cases were covered in the study, and larger cohorts including severe cases with pre-infection samples were considered necessary.

The CDR3 spans 14 residues, from the cysteine through the phenylalanine. Only CDR3 DNA is held: 42 bases, read in frame from base 1. A distance of 15 bases separates the germline ends of V and J, which lose 5 bases and 5 bases respectively. Sequences SGHTA (CDR1) and FQGNSA (CDR2) are obtained from the germline V gene. The source of this sequence is a man younger than 35 who had mild COVID-19 (a few samples of this study predate the infection). The sample titles of this study are shuffled in the database, so cell type and time point are left out; the donor was told from shared clones. Sequenced sample: PBMCs or a T cell subset sorted from them (not recorded which). The rearrangement combines TRBV7-2 with TRBJ2-5; the best D guess is TRBD1, with 6 bases matching. The nucleotides are TGTGCCAGCAGCCCCCAACAGGGTCGGGAGACCCAGTACTTC. This sequence encodes CASSPQQGRETQYF.